This is a list of T cell receptor beta chains from one sample in a study of beta chain features in type 1 diabetes. Measured with immunoSEQ multiplex PCR; TCRdb has only the in-frame clones, and not every one. Altogether hundreds of thousands of clones are present, around 15% being singletons, with the ten largest covering just under 0.04%. Sequenced: naive CD4+ T cells from blood. The receptors derive from a man in his late teens or twenties with type 1 diabetes. Both conserved end residues are part of each CDR3. Some rows mark clone size as missing; the rest say once, few, many or name a class of expanded clone.

length,size,V,CDR3
13,.,TRBV30,CAWSVRGNYGYTF
17,.,TRBV5-4,CASSPSNDISSYNEQFF
15,.,TRBV4-3,CASSQSTGSGNTIYF
15,.,TRBV7-9,CASSLGPEEGETQYF
16,.,TRBV9,CASSVGWDSEGQPQHF
14,.,TRBV5-1,CASSPGQARDIQYF
15,.,TRBV7-3,CASSLNIYPYNEQFF
13,few,TRBV4-3,CASSQDNGLEQFF
15,.,TRBV7-3,CASSPGDGTFYTQYF
13,.,TRBV5-4,CASSRRDSYEQYF
11,.,TRBV7-9,CASTGAFEQYF
15,.,TRBV18,CASSNREPLFNEQFF
13,few,TRBV28,CASSFASGYEQYF
14,.,TRBV30,CAWLPGGSTGELFF
13,few,TRBV7-8,CASTIQVNSPLHF
13,few,TRBV5-7,CASSSFAKNIQYF
15,.,TRBV5-1,CASSLEGIRNQPQHF
18,few,TRBV7-2,CASSLEGSGSSSTDTQYF
13,.,TRBV12-5,CASGQGLANEQFF
15,.,TRBV25-1,CASSELVLSGNTIYF
15,.,TRBV6-1,CASSATSGRVHEQYF
13,few,TRBV29-1,CSVGPQGSREQYF
10,.,TRBV2,CASSSTTQYF
17,few,TRBV6-1,CASSESHMVVNTGELFF
14,few,TRBV28,CASRSGDRGKPQHF
18,few,TRBV7-2,CASSWGTVKRGSYNEQFF
17,.,TRBV23-1,CASSLKGGFRVSYGYTF
13,few,TRBV30,CAWSKDRNTEAFF
15,.,TRBV7-9,CASSFGPGQGTEAFF
14,.,TRBV12-5,CASGLGTVNTEAFF
14,few,TRBV9,CASSVRGRGGELFF
15,few,TRBV5-4,CASSLDLEDRSPLHF
14,.,TRBV14,CASSPTGMNTEAFF
15,few,TRBV6-5,CASSYTAGRANIQYF
14,few,TRBV4-3,CASSPTPSDTEAFF
16,.,TRBV4-2,CASSQPGGVSSYEQYF
17,.,TRBV9,CASSVGERGAVPGELFF
21,.,TRBV9,CASSADGRLAGALALGETQYF
15,.,TRBV2,CASSLESANTGELFF
16,.,TRBV15,CATRTAGTGDENIQYF
13,.,TRBV29-1,CSVKSVLLETQYF
14,few,TRBV6-6,CASSYPSGGNEQFF
15,few,TRBV5-1,CASSFLAGPDYEQYF
16,.,TRBV5-6,CASNQGLAATTDTQYF
12,.,TRBV5-1,CASRGQEYEQYF
11,.,TRBV2,CAQTSQETQYF
12,.,TRBV6-1,CATGMEPYEQYF
17,.,TRBV4-3,CASSQGGGTEGTGELFF
17,.,TRBV28,CASSPSSGGFSYNEQFF
15,.,TRBV5-8,CASSPGVGGNQPQHF
18,.,TRBV4-1,CASSQENPETSDFYEQYF
15,few,TRBV7-9,CASSLEAGPQETQYF
13,.,TRBV29-1,CSVGSNSNQPQHF
16,.,TRBV2,CASIERGTGGNYGYTF